The source of this TCR beta chain is a study of T-cell memory formation after mild COVID-19. Study results and caveats: CD4+ clones that contracted lay mainly in CM and EM; CD8+ ones lay in EMRA. Clones contracting day 15 to 85 were balanced CD4/CD8; later expanders leaned CD4+.

Germline-derived CDR1 and CDR2 are SGHRS and YFSETQ. V was pared by 2 bases and J by 5 bases, with 8 bases of the junction left unmatched. There are 16 residues in the CDR3. Sample barcodes and UMIs were carried by the TCR alpha and TCR beta cDNA libraries that 5'RACE generated with constant-segment primers. Using its own MiXCR run on the 5' RACE reads, TCRdb lists one record per CDR3 protein. The sample contains about 620,000 distinct CDR3 sequences, about a sixth of which appear only once. Comment on this clonotype: Its matching antigen is unknown.

The chain has TRBV5-1 and TRBJ2-1; 9 bases match TRBD1. Sequenced: PBMCs or a T cell subset sorted from them (not recorded which). This clonotype originated in an adult woman who had mild COVID-19 (a few samples of this study predate the infection). Cell type and time point are not known. CDR3 nucleotides: TGCGCCAGCAGCTTATTGACAGGGGGGGTGAACAATGAGCAGTTCTTC. It specifies CASSLLTGGVNNEQFF.